Following are 30 T cell receptor beta chains from one sample sequenced in a study of T cell responses to AZD1222 COVID-19 vaccine (dated by TCRdb to the early 2020s). The meaning of the sample's time point label: about 28 days (+/-7) after the second vaccine dose. To prepare the library, the immunoSEQ multiplex PCR assay was applied. Imported from immuneACCESS, the table was reduced by TCRdb to in-frame sequences with V and J called. These copies leave out some clones; in studies compared against another copy, an unresolved V gene accounts for under half, and the cause of the remainder is not known. The sample yields fewer than 150,000 clones; more than 70% were counted once. The ten largest clones represent 3.5% of the sample. This specimen consisted of peripheral blood, obtained 28 days after the second AZD1222 dose. These receptors were obtained from an adult who received the AZD1222 COVID-19 vaccine.

The V and J genes are TRBV7-2 and TRBJ1-5; the D is unclear. Per germline, CDR1 SGHTA and CDR2 FQGNSA. This CDR3 region has 12 residues. V was cut by 2 bases and J by 10 bases, with 9 bases left in between. Written as DNA, the CDR3 is TGTGCCAGCAGCTTATCAGGACGTCCCCAGCATTTT. Encoded protein: CASSLSGRPQHF.

CDR3 loop: CASSLGQNNSPLHF. The CDR3, as DNA: TGTGCCAGCAGCTTGGGACAGAATAATTCACCCCTCCACTTT. The J gene is TRBJ1-6, the V gene TRBV11-1, with TRBD1 matching over 7 bases. V was pared by 3 bases and J by 5 bases, with 1 base of the junction left unmatched. The CDR3 extends over 14 amino acids. Germline values: CDR1 SGHAT, CDR2 FQDESV (reference sequence).

This clone was found once. The chain combines TRBV9 with TRBJ1-6; a weak D match, TRBD1 (5 bases). Trimming cost V 4 bases and J 5 bases, with 10 bases left between them. Germline CDR1 and CDR2: SGDLS and YYNGEE. This CDR3 contains 14 residues. The CDR3, as DNA: TGTGCCAGCAGCCGCGGGACCAATAATTCACCCCTCCACTTT. Translating gives CASSRGTNNSPLHF.

This chain links TRBV6-2 or TRBV6-3 with TRBJ2-4; D ambiguous. Trimming stripped 2 bases from V and 3 bases from J, with 2 bases between. Germline V gene data show CDR1 as MNHEY and CDR2 as SVGEGT. This CDR3 is built from 12 residues. The CDR3 sequence: CASSYVKNIQYF. DNA for the CDR3: TGTGCCAGCAGTTACGTCAAAAACATTCAGTACTTC.

The chain combines TRBV25-1 with TRBJ1-1; no definite D call. The CDR3 loop spans 14 amino acids. The germline V gene encodes CDR1 MGHDK and CDR2 SYGVNS. The V end lost 5 bases, the J end lost 1 base, and 11 bases lay between the germline ends. As DNA, the CDR3 is TGTGCCAGCAGTTTAGGAGACGCGAACACTGAAGCTTTCTTT. Translating it yields CASSLGDANTEAFF.

This clone was recorded only once. The chain has TRBV15 and TRBJ1-2, with D possibly TRBD1 on 5 matching bases. The length of the CDR3 is 16 residues. Between the trimmed V and J ends, which lost 1 base and 7 bases, there was a span of 19 bases. Germline CDR1 LNHNV, CDR2 YYDKDF (reference sequence). In DNA form, the CDR3 reads TGTGCCACCAGCAGAGCGGGTGGGGCAACCGTAGGTGGCTACACCTTC. Its translation is CATSRAGGATVGGYTF.

V gene TRBV6-5 combines with J gene TRBJ2-3; maybe TRBD1 (6 bases). With 3 bases removed from V and 6 bases from J, the gap between germline ends came to 10 bases. Germline CDR1 is MNHEY and CDR2 is SVGAGI. There are 13 residues in the CDR3. The CDR3 reads CASSYRDTDTQYF. The CDR3 DNA reads TGTGCCAGCAGTTATAGGGACACCGATACGCAGTATTTT.

This chain links TRBV9 with TRBJ2-1; D gene ambiguous. The CDR3 sequence is 14 residues long. V dropped 0 bases and J dropped 2 bases, with 6 bases sitting between them. The germline CDR1 and CDR2 sequences are SGDLS and YYNGEE. CDR3 loop: CASSVELTYNEQFF. In DNA form, the CDR3 reads TGTGCCAGCAGCGTAGAGCTCACCTACAATGAGCAGTTCTTC.

The gene calls are TRBV5-5 and TRBJ1-5; TRBD1 aligns across 10 bases. J was trimmed by 4 bases and V by 3 bases; bases with no gene match: 7. Germline-derived CDR1 and CDR2 are SGHKS and YYEKEE (reference sequence). The CDR3 totals 16 residues. DNA for the CDR3: TGTGCCAGCAGCTCCTGGACAGGGGGGTGGAATCAGCCCCAGCATTTT. It encodes CASSSWTGGWNQPQHF.

With regard to this clone: Additional DNA sequences in this sample encode the identical CDR3. This chain uses TRBV29-1 with TRBJ1-5, with a possible D match to TRBD1 (5 bases). CDR1 SQVTM and CDR2 ANQGSEA come from the germline V gene. V was shortened by 4 bases and J by 0 bases, with 7 bases between the two germline ends. The CDR3 runs to 13 residues. The CDR3 sequence: CSVARDSNQPQHF. CDR3 nucleotides: TGCAGCGTTGCCAGGGATAGCAATCAGCCCCAGCATTTT.

This CDR3 reads CASSLEGHGAKLFF. The CDR3 DNA sequence: TGTGCCAGCAGCTTAGAGGGACACGGGGCAAAACTGTTTTTT. The V gene is TRBV7-9, the J gene TRBJ1-4; D may be TRBD1 (6 bases). Germline V gene data show CDR1 as SEHNR and CDR2 as FQNEAQ (reference sequence). This CDR3 region has 14 residues. With 1 base removed from V and 10 bases from J, the gap between germline ends came to 13 bases.

This clone was counted once. This sample includes further DNA sequences coding for the same CDR3. The genes are TRBV18 and TRBJ1-6; no clear D gene. Trimming took 3 bases from V and 4 from J, leaving 7 bases between them. Germline V gene lookup returns CDR1 KGHSH and CDR2 LQKENI. This CDR3 has 14 residues. CDR3 sequence (DNA): TGTGCCAGCTCACCCGGTCAGTATAATTCACCCCTCCACTTT. Protein product: CASSPGQYNSPLHF.

The chain has TRBV28 and TRBJ1-1; weak D call: TRBD1 (5 bases). The V end was cut by 5 bases, the J end by 0 bases, with 19 bases between. Germline assignment: CDR1 MDHEN and CDR2 SYDVKM. This CDR3 region has 17 residues. CDR3 sequence reads: CASSTYPPGTVNTEAFF. DNA of the CDR3: TGTGCCAGCAGTACCTACCCACCCGGGACGGTGAACACTGAAGCTTTCTTT.

V usage is TRBV10-3 and J usage is TRBJ2-7, with 9 bases that match TRBD1. The CDR3 is 13 residues long. With 6 bases clipped from V and 6 bases from J, the junction kept 6 bases outside the gene matches. Germline CDR1 ENHRY, CDR2 SYGVKD. The CDR3 DNA follows: TGTGCCATCAGGGGACAGGGTTTCGCCGAGCAGTACTTC. Translation: CAIRGQGFAEQYF.

V and J are TRBV18 and TRBJ2-1, with a possible D match to TRBD2 (6 bases). The length of the CDR3 is 17 residues. Germline V CDR1 and CDR2: KGHSH, LQKENI. V dropped 4 bases and J dropped 5 bases, with 21 bases sitting between them. CDR3 residues: CASSLSSGPLENNEQFF. CDR3 in DNA: TGTGCCAGCTCACTGAGTAGCGGCCCCCTAGAAAACAATGAGCAGTTCTTC.

The chain employs TRBV19 and TRBJ1-1; 7 bases are shared with TRBD1. This CDR3 contains 16 residues. The germline CDR1 and CDR2 sequences are LNHDA and SQIVND (reference sequence). Unmatched junction bases numbered 15, after V lost 5 bases and J lost 6 bases. The CDR3 region has the DNA TGTGCCAGTAGTGGACAGGCCCCGTCCCGGGTGGCTGAAGCTTTCTTT. Residues: CASSGQAPSRVAEAFF.

The chain uses TRBV20-1 and TRBJ2-5; no firm D call. The germline V gene has CDR1 DFQATT and CDR2 SNEGSKA (reference sequence). There are 11 residues in the CDR3. Trimming removed 6 bases from V and 5 bases from J, with 10 bases in between. In nucleotides, the CDR3 is TGCAGTGCCCGCAATATTGAGACCCAGTACTTC. It is translated as CSARNIETQYF.

This chain links TRBV7-2 with TRBJ2-5, with D tentatively TRBD1 (5 bases). From germline, CDR1 is SGHTA and CDR2 FQGNSA. With 6 bases removed from V and 4 bases from J, the gap between germline ends came to 15 bases. The CDR3 covers 14 residues. The CDR3 sequence: CASRTERGGETQYF. The DNA of the CDR3 is TGTGCCAGCAGGACCGAAAGGGGTGGAGAGACCCAGTACTTC.

The chain recombines TRBV25-1 with TRBJ1-2; D not certain. Germline CDR1 MGHDK, CDR2 SYGVNS. V lost 2 bases to trimming and J lost 1 base, with 11 bases between them. CDR3 size: 15 residues. This chain's CDR3 is CASSETLGDNYGYTF. In DNA form, the CDR3 reads TGTGCCAGCAGTGAAACCCTAGGAGATAACTATGGCTACACCTTC.

The chain employs TRBV10-3 and TRBJ1-2; perhaps TRBD1 as D (5 bases). The germline V gene has CDR1 ENHRY and CDR2 SYGVKD. V lost 0 bases and J 2 bases, leaving 22 bases between the germline ends. The CDR3 has 19 amino acids. CDR3 loop: CAISESKTVGVGFNYGYTF. In DNA, the CDR3 is TGTGCCATCAGTGAGTCTAAGACAGTTGGAGTTGGATTCAACTATGGCTACACCTTC.

V gene TRBV5-6 combines with J gene TRBJ2-7; possibly TRBD2 for D (6 bases). The ends were cut back, 5 bases at V and 2 bases at J, with 14 bases in the middle. CDR1 SGHDT and CDR2 YYEEEE come from the germline V gene. The CDR3 covers 14 residues. This CDR3 is CASRIGTSPYEQYF. CDR3 sequence (DNA): TGTGCCAGCAGAATAGGGACTTCACCCTACGAGCAGTACTTC.

The chain uses TRBV5-5 and TRBJ1-2, with 8 nucleotides matching TRBD1. Germline assignment: CDR1 SGHKS and CDR2 YYEKEE (reference sequence). V lost 4 bases, J lost 7 bases, and 6 bases stayed unmatched. The CDR3 is 13 amino acids. CDR3 region: CASSQDRGPGYTF. The CDR3, as DNA: TGTGCCAGCAGCCAAGACAGGGGACCTGGCTACACCTTC.

The chain employs TRBV4-2 and TRBJ2-7, with 7 bases lining up with TRBD1. From germline, CDR1 is LGHNA and CDR2 YNFKEQ. CDR3 size: 14 residues. V shed 1 base and J 3 bases; nucleotides not matched to a gene: 3. Here the CDR3 DNA reads TGTGCCAGCAGCCAAGGACAGGGTTTCTACGAGCAGTACTTC. Its protein is CASSQGQGFYEQYF.

The chain carries TRBV28 and TRBJ2-3, with 7 bases matching TRBD2. Germline CDR1 MDHEN, CDR2 SYDVKM. J gave up 2 bases and V 7 bases, and 15 bases lay outside the gene matches. This CDR3 region has 17 residues. The CDR3 reads CASKEWSAGDNTDTQYF. CDR3 nucleotides: TGTGCCAGCAAAGAGTGGTCGGCGGGAGATAACACAGATACGCAGTATTTT.

The chain uses TRBV5-6 and TRBJ2-3; 7 bases are a match to TRBD2. Germline assignment: CDR1 SGHDT and CDR2 YYEEEE. J was trimmed by 4 bases and V by 1 base; bases with no gene match: 6. The CDR3 loop spans 15 amino acids. The CDR3 sequence is CASSLLIAGADTQYF. Here the CDR3 DNA reads TGTGCCAGCAGCTTGCTGATAGCGGGCGCAGATACGCAGTATTTT.

The chain uses TRBV4-1 and TRBJ1-1; possible D gene TRBD1, 6 bases. Between the trimmed V and J ends, which lost 3 bases and 0 bases, there was a span of 20 bases. The CDR3 is 18 amino acids. Per the germline V gene, CDR1 is MGHRA and CDR2 is YSYEKL. This CDR3 is CASSHRKRGEGLNTEAFF. The CDR3 nucleotides read TGCGCCAGCAGCCACCGAAAGAGGGGGGAGGGGCTGAACACTGAAGCTTTCTTT.

The chain links TRBV19 to TRBJ2-3; no clear D gene. Trimming shortened V by 6 bases and J by 4 bases, and 8 bases separated the two germline ends. Germline lookup yields CDR1 LNHDA and CDR2 SQIVND (reference sequence). The CDR3 runs 12 residues. This chain's CDR3 is CASSPWSDTQYF. DNA for the CDR3: TGTGCCAGTAGCCCCTGGTCAGATACGCAGTATTTT.

This clone has only one observation. This chain joins TRBV6-1 and TRBJ1-1; D unclear. Trimming shortened V by 0 bases and J by 5 bases, and 7 bases separated the two germline ends. The germline V gene has CDR1 MNHNS and CDR2 SASEGT. There are 13 residues in the CDR3. CDR3 loop: CASSEAGRTEAFF. CDR3 bases: TGTGCCAGCAGTGAAGCAGGGCGGACTGAAGCTTTCTTT.

This clone was recorded only once. The rearrangement uses TRBV7-2 and TRBJ2-5; D gene ambiguous. The germline V and J ends were trimmed by 3 bases and 2 bases, with 10 bases remaining between them. CDR3 size: 14 residues. Germline V gene data show CDR1 as SGHTA and CDR2 as FQGNSA. For the CDR3, the DNA is TGTGCCAGCAGCTTGCCACAGAGTCAAGAGACCCAGTACTTC. As protein: CASSLPQSQETQYF.

The chain combines TRBV5-1 with TRBJ1-2, with D unresolved. There are 12 residues in the CDR3. The V gene lost 4 bases and the J gene lost 5 bases, with 9 bases spanning the gap. Germline V gives CDR1 SGHRS, CDR2 YFSETQ. CDR3 residues: CASSGVPYGYTF. The CDR3 region has the DNA TGCGCCAGCAGCGGGGTACCGTATGGCTACACCTTC.